The 2 T cell receptor beta chains below were found in one sample sequenced in a study of cytomegalovirus exposure and HLA in healthy donors. The PCR contained 60 Vbeta and 13 Jbeta primers. Sequencing used immunoSEQ multiplex PCR; TCRdb keeps in-frame clones, though not all of them. The table includes under 150,000 clones, approximately 72% detected once. The source material was PBMCs. Every receptor here comes from a middle-aged man in good health and CMV-seronegative.

This clone was seen more than once but under ten times. The V call is TRBV5-1, the J call TRBJ1-1; TRBD1 agrees at 12 bases. This CDR3 has 17 amino acids. Germline loops: CDR1 SGHRS, CDR2 YFSETQ. V lost 3 bases and J lost 4; bases outside the gene matches: 10. The CDR3 nucleotides are TGCGCCAGCAGCTGGGCCGGGACAGGGGGCGTATTCACTGAAGCTTTCTTT. Its protein product is CASSWAGTGGVFTEAFF.

The chain is built from TRBV6-5 and TRBJ1-2; tentative D call: TRBD1 (5 bases). CDR1 and CDR2 (germline): MNHEY, SVGAGI. The CDR3 has 15 residues. With 0 bases removed from V and 6 bases from J, the gap between germline ends came to 14 bases. The CDR3 DNA reads TGTGCCAGCAGTTACTCGGGTGGGGGGGAAAATGGCTACACCTTC. Protein sequence: CASSYSGGGENGYTF.